The 19 T cell receptor beta chains listed next were all sequenced from one sample in a study of shared T cell receptors in the human thymus (dated by TCRdb to about 2021). Library preparation used the immunoSEQ multiplex PCR assay. The immuneACCESS repertoire file appears here via TCRdb, limited to in-frame rearrangements. These files lack a portion of the clones; in checked studies, under half of the deficit traces to unresolved V genes, and the cause of the others is not known. This sample holds about 710,000 clones; more than 70% were observed only once. Approximately 0.0097% of the sample belongs to the ten largest clones. These sequences were also reported in another study, on human thymus T cells.

The sample consisted of thymocytes. These receptors were taken from a boy under two years old with a congenital heart defect. Donor details come from another sample of the same person, matched by shared clones.

This chain connects TRBV9 to TRBJ2-1; D remains unclear. V lost 0 bases to trimming and J lost 0 bases, with 13 bases between them. CDR1 is SGDLS, CDR2 YYNGEE, per germline. CDR3 length: 17 amino acids. The CDR3 coding sequence is TGTGCCAGCAGCGTAGATAGCACAACCAGCTCCTACAATGAGCAGTTCTTC. Its translation: CASSVDSTTSSYNEQFF.

This sequence joins TRBV27 and TRBJ2-3; 11 positions agree with TRBD2. V shed 4 bases, J shed 5 bases, and the junction held 11 bases outside the gene matches. The length of the CDR3 is 17 residues. The germline V gene encodes CDR1 MNHEY and CDR2 SMNVEV (reference sequence). CDR3: CASSSRLAGRGKDTQYF. DNA for the CDR3: TGTGCCAGCAGTTCGAGACTAGCGGGAAGAGGAAAAGATACGCAGTATTTT.

The gene calls are TRBV10-3 and TRBJ2-1, with 9 bases identical to TRBD2. The CDR3 loop spans 15 amino acids. The trim removed 6 bases at V and 6 bases at J, leaving 9 bases unmatched. Germline CDR1 ENHRY, CDR2 SYGVKD. The CDR3 spells CAIRQAGGPTNEQFF. The CDR3 bases are TGTGCCATCAGGCAAGCGGGAGGACCAACCAATGAGCAGTTCTTC.

The chain uses TRBV4-3 and TRBJ2-1; TRBD2 matches at 9 bases. Germline V lookup: CDR1 LGHNA, CDR2 YSLEER. Trimming cost V 0 bases and J 8 bases; bases outside gene matches: 14. The CDR3 covers 18 residues. CDR3 nucleotide sequence: TGCGCCAGCAGCCAAGATAGCGGGAGTTCTAGAGCATGTGATGAGCAGTTCTTC. Translation gives CASSQDSGSSRACDEQFF.

The rearrangement links TRBV6-1 to TRBJ2-1, with 12 bases identical to TRBD2. J was trimmed by 9 bases and V by 3 bases; bases with no gene match: 6. Germline assignment: CDR1 MNHNS and CDR2 SASEGT. The CDR3 extends over 15 amino acids. The CDR3 sequence: CASSDSRTSGVEQFF. For the CDR3, the DNA is TGTGCCAGCAGTGATTCCCGGACTAGCGGGGTTGAGCAGTTCTTC.

The rearrangement links TRBV9 to TRBJ2-3; D might be TRBD2 (7 bases). Germline CDR1 is SGDLS and CDR2 is YYNGEE. The CDR3 has 18 amino acids. Trimming took 4 bases from V and 2 from J, leaving 23 bases between them. CDR3 protein: CASSSAGVGGRPTDTQYF. CDR3 bases: TGTGCCAGCAGCTCAGCAGGGGTCGGCGGGAGACCCACAGATACGCAGTATTTT.

V is TRBV7-9 and J is TRBJ2-3; 8 nucleotides agree with TRBD2. CDR1 and CDR2 (germline): SEHNR, FQNEAQ (reference sequence). The CDR3 runs to 16 residues. The J segment lost 3 bases and the V segment lost 5 bases, leaving 10 bases of the junction unmatched. The CDR3 DNA is TGTGCCAGCAGCCCAAGAGCGGGGGAAGAGACAGATACGCAGTATTTT. It encodes CASSPRAGEETDTQYF.

The rearrangement joins TRBV18 to TRBJ2-7, with 7 bases identical to TRBD1. Germline V gene sequence: CDR1 KGHSH, CDR2 LQKENI. Trimming cost V 3 bases and J 4 bases; bases outside gene matches: 9. This CDR3 comprises 15 residues. CDR3 nucleotides: TGTGCCAGCTCACCGGCTACAGGGGTGAATTACGAGCAGTACTTC. It specifies CASSPATGVNYEQYF.

As DNA, the CDR3 is TGTGCCAGCAGGACGACAGGTATGAACACTGAAGCTTTCTTT. Amino acids: CASRTTGMNTEAFF. This chain connects TRBV2 to TRBJ1-1; perhaps TRBD1 as D (6 bases). CDR1 is SNHLY, CDR2 FYNNEI, per germline. V shed 6 bases and J shed 0 bases, with 11 bases lying between them. CDR3 size: 14 residues.

The chain links TRBV4-2 to TRBJ1-2, with a weak D call TRBD1 (5 bases). The V gene's germline CDR1 is LGHNA and CDR2 YNFKEQ. The V end lost 1 base, the J end lost 8 bases, and 17 bases lay between the germline ends. This CDR3 is built from 15 residues. This CDR3 is CASSQVNRTALGYTF. Here the CDR3 DNA reads TGTGCCAGCAGCCAAGTAAACAGGACGGCCTTGGGCTACACCTTC.

The chain combines TRBV27 with TRBJ2-1; 9 nucleotides match TRBD2. The V segment lost 9 bases and the J segment 7 bases; nucleotides outside the gene matches: 13. CDR1 is MNHEY and CDR2 is SMNVEV in the germline V gene (reference sequence). The CDR3 spans 15 residues. The CDR3 DNA reads as TGTGCCAGTTGGGAAGCGGGAGGCCCGAGGAATGAGCAGTTCTTC. Its protein product is CASWEAGGPRNEQFF.

The CDR3 here is CASSPDFPGTSKNIQYF. CDR3 sequence (DNA): TGCGCCAGCAGCCCCGACTTCCCCGGGACTAGCAAAAACATTCAGTACTTC. This chain connects TRBV4-1 to TRBJ2-4; 8 bases fit TRBD2. Losses at the gene ends were 4 bases for V and 3 bases for J; bases not matched to a gene: 11. CDR1 is MGHRA and CDR2 is YSYEKL in the germline V gene. The CDR3 covers 17 residues.

The rearrangement joins TRBV2 to TRBJ1-1; 8 bases map to TRBD1. CDR1 is SNHLY, CDR2 FYNNEI, per germline. V gave up 4 bases and J gave up 4 bases; unmatched junction bases: 8. This CDR3 comprises 15 residues. CDR3 in amino acids: CASSAKGQGFTEAFF. The DNA for the CDR3 is TGTGCCAGCAGTGCAAAAGGACAGGGTTTCACTGAAGCTTTCTTT.

The rearrangement links TRBV6-5 to TRBJ2-7, with 9 bases fitting TRBD2. The CDR3 sequence is 16 residues long. The V gene end was trimmed by 2 bases and the J gene end by 4 bases; junction bases not matched to a gene: 9. Looked up from germline, CDR1 is MNHEY and CDR2 is SVGAGI. CDR3 bases: TGTGCCAGCAGTTACGGGAGGCGGGAGGGCCGGTACGAGCAGTACTTC. Amino acids: CASSYGRREGRYEQYF.

The chain joins TRBV9 to TRBJ2-1; D is perhaps TRBD2 (6 bases). V was cut by 0 bases and J by 8 bases, with 15 bases left in between. This CDR3 region has 15 residues. Germline V gene lookup returns CDR1 SGDLS and CDR2 YYNGEE. CDR3 bases: TGTGCCAGCAGCGTAGATGGACTATCATTCCATGAGCAGTTCTTC. Translation: CASSVDGLSFHEQFF.

The chain employs TRBV9 and TRBJ2-3, with 8 bases aligning to TRBD1. J was trimmed by 0 bases and V by 3 bases; bases with no gene match: 12. Germline V CDR1 and CDR2: SGDLS, YYNGEE. The CDR3 consists of 18 residues. The chain's CDR3 is CASSARQRQGSSTDTQYF. The CDR3, as DNA: TGTGCCAGCAGCGCAAGACAAAGACAGGGGTCGAGCACAGATACGCAGTATTTT.

This clone was recorded only once. This chain uses TRBV2 with TRBJ2-1, with 11 bases that match TRBD2. CDR1 and CDR2 from the germline V gene are SNHLY and FYNNEI. The ends lost 5 bases at V and 8 bases at J; junction bases unmatched: 11. The CDR3 runs 16 residues. The CDR3 nucleotides are TGTGCCAGCAGTCCTCTACTAGCGGGAGTCTTCTATGAGCAGTTCTTC. Protein sequence: CASSPLLAGVFYEQFF. The whole variable domain, filled in from reference TRBV2 and TRBJ2-1, reads EPEVTQTPSHQVTQMGQEVILRCVPISNHLYFYWYRQILGQKVEFLVSFYNNEISEKSEIFDDQFSVERPDGSNFTLKIRSTKLEDSAMYFCASSPLLAGVFYEQFFGPGTRLTVL.

The V gene is TRBV7-6, the J gene TRBJ1-2, with a possible D match to TRBD1 (6 bases). V was trimmed by 1 base and J by 3 bases, leaving 12 bases between them. Germline CDR1 and CDR2: SGHVS and FNYEAQ. CDR3 length: 15 residues. The CDR3: CASSLVTTGDYGYTF. The CDR3 nucleotides are TGTGCCAGCAGCTTAGTTACGACAGGTGACTATGGCTACACCTTC.

The chain joins TRBV4-3 to TRBJ1-4; 9 nucleotides line up with TRBD1. The CDR3 runs to 19 residues. Germline values: CDR1 LGHNA, CDR2 YSLEER. The V segment lost 0 bases and the J segment 0 bases; nucleotides outside the gene matches: 8. This chain's CDR3 is CASSQETGGGEATNEKLFF. The CDR3 bases are TGCGCCAGCAGCCAAGAAACAGGGGGCGGGGAAGCAACTAATGAAAAACTGTTTTTT.